Below are 8 T cell receptor beta chains sequenced from a single sample in a study of T cells after yellow fever vaccination. Each CDR3 protein gets one entry after TCRdb re-called the 5' RACE reads with MiXCR. The data show 100,000 to 150,000 distinct CDR3 sequences, with about 7.4% seen just once and roughly 2.5% held by the top ten. The material sequenced was CD4+ T cells sorted from PBMCs, taken about 10 days after the first yellow fever vaccination. Every receptor here comes from a man younger than 30 who received the YFV17D yellow fever vaccine.

This clonotype came up many times. The V and J genes are TRBV25-1 and TRBJ2-3; D remains unclear. Trimming shortened V by 3 bases and J by 7 bases, and 17 bases separated the two germline ends. Germline V lookup: CDR1 MGHDK, CDR2 SYGVNS. This CDR3 region has 15 residues. The chain's CDR3 is CASSEGPRVRHTQYF. CDR3 nucleotide sequence: TGTGCCAGCAGTGAGGGTCCCCGGGTCAGGCATACGCAGTATTTT. Using reference TRBV25-1 and TRBJ2-3 for the parts outside the CDR3, the full variable domain is EADIYQTPRYLVIGTGKKITLECSQTMGHDKMYWYQQDPGMELHLIHYSYGVNSTEKGDLSSESTVSRIRTEHFPLTLESARPSHTSQYLCASSEGPRVRHTQYFGPGTRLTVL.

This clonotype was counted many times. The chain links TRBV5-1 to TRBJ2-1, with 9 positions matching TRBD1. V gave up 3 bases and J gave up 6 bases; unmatched junction bases: 10. The CDR3 extends over 16 amino acids. CDR1 SGHRS and CDR2 YFSETQ come from the germline V gene. The DNA for the CDR3 is TGCGCCAGCAGCTCGGGACAGGGTGTAACGTTCAATGAGCAGTTCTTC. Translated: CASSSGQGVTFNEQFF.

This clonotype came up many times. The V gene is TRBV7-2, the J gene TRBJ2-2; D is unresolved. The germline V and J ends were trimmed by 3 bases and 3 bases, with 5 bases remaining between them. CDR1 is SGHTA and CDR2 is FQGNSA in the germline V gene. This CDR3 comprises 13 residues. DNA of the CDR3: TGTGCCAGCAGCTTTAGGTACACCGGGGAGCTGTTTTTT. Residues: CASSFRYTGELFF.

Ten or more counts support this clonotype. The chain combines TRBV5-1 with TRBJ2-1; 7 bases are a match to TRBD1. The V segment lost 3 bases and the J segment 8 bases; nucleotides outside the gene matches: 5. The CDR3 totals 13 residues. Germline V CDR1 and CDR2: SGHRS, YFSETQ. CDR3 region: CASSYGTADEQFF. The CDR3 region has the DNA TGCGCCAGCAGCTACGGGACAGCCGATGAGCAGTTCTTC.

Ten or more counts support this clonotype. This chain uses TRBV4-2 with TRBJ2-1; D remains unclear. The CDR3 has 15 amino acids. V was cut by 3 bases and J by 0 bases, with 9 bases left in between. The V gene's germline CDR1 is LGHNA and CDR2 YNFKEQ. The CDR3 DNA reads as TGTGCCAGCAGCCAGTCCTCCGACTCCTACAATGAGCAGTTCTTC. Its protein product is CASSQSSDSYNEQFF.

J is TRBJ2-3 and V is TRBV6-6, with TRBD1 matching over 9 bases. With 10 bases clipped from V and 3 bases from J, the junction kept 5 bases outside the gene matches. There are 13 residues in the CDR3. Germline V gene lookup returns CDR1 MNHNY and CDR2 SVGAGI (reference sequence). The CDR3 is CAIGGQGTDTQYF. The CDR3 DNA is TGTGCCATCGGGGGACAGGGAACAGATACGCAGTATTTT.

The chain is built from TRBV19 and TRBJ2-3, with TRBD2 as a possible D gene (6 bases). Trimming pared 4 bases from V and 4 bases from J, leaving 12 bases between. The CDR3 totals 14 residues. Looked up from germline, CDR1 is LNHDA and CDR2 is SQIVND (reference sequence). CDR3 loop: CASSTQTSADTQYF. CDR3 nucleotide sequence: TGTGCCAGTAGTACACAGACTAGTGCAGATACGCAGTATTTT.

This clonotype was seen at least ten times. This chain uses TRBV7-2 with TRBJ1-1, with D possibly TRBD1 on 6 matching bases. V gave up 5 bases and J gave up 2 bases, with 12 bases separating them. Germline loops: CDR1 SGHTA, CDR2 FQGNSA. The CDR3 contains 14 residues. In DNA, the CDR3 is TGTGCCAGCAGCCCCGGACAGAGTAACACTGAAGCTTTCTTT. Amino acids: CASSPGQSNTEAFF.